This TCR beta chain was recorded in a study of OX40 agonist ivuxolimab in advanced cancers. This table comes from immunoSEQ multiplex PCR, and its TCRdb copy is limited to in-frame clones, with some not included. The profile shows 45,000 to 50,000 clones, around 85% of them singletons. The CDR3 is 12 residues long. Germline lookup yields CDR1 SQVTM and CDR2 ANQGSEA. Trimming took 7 bases from V and 2 from J, leaving 11 bases between them. This sequence was found in an adult with an advanced solid tumor such as melanoma, head and neck, liver or kidney cancer. The chain links TRBV29-1 to TRBJ2-5, with TRBD2 as a possible D gene (5 bases). The material sequenced was CD4+ or CD8+ T cells sorted from blood, taken in a trial of the OX40 agonist ivuxolimab. CDR3 in amino acids: CSGGKDQETQYF. Here the CDR3 DNA reads TGCAGCGGAGGGAAGGATCAAGAGACCCAGTACTTC.